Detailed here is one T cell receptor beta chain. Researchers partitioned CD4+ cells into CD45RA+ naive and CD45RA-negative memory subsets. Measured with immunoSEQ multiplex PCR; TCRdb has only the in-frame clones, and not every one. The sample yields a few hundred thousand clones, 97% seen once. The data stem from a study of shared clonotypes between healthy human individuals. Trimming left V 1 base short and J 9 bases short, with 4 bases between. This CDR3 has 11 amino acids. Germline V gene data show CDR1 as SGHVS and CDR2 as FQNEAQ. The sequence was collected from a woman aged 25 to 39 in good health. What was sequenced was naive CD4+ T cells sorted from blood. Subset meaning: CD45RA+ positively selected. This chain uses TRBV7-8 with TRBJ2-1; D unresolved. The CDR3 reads CASSLVAEQFF. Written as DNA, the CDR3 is TGTGCCAGCAGCTTAGTAGCTGAGCAGTTCTTC. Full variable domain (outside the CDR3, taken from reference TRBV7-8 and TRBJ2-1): GAGVSQSPRYKVAKRGQDVALRCDPISGHVSLFWYQQALGQGPEFLTYFQNEAQLDKSGLPSDRFFAERPEGSVSTLKIQRTQQEDSAVYLCASSLVAEQFFGPGTRLTVL.